Below are 24 T cell receptor beta chains sequenced from a single sample in a study of cytomegalovirus exposure and HLA in healthy donors. A multiplex PCR was run with 60 Vbeta primers and 13 Jbeta primers. This table comes from immunoSEQ multiplex PCR, and its TCRdb copy is limited to in-frame clones, with some not included. The sample's table shows around 100,000 clones. Sequenced input: PBMCs. Every receptor here comes from a man aged 50 or older in good health and CMV-seronegative.

The V gene is TRBV7-2, the J gene TRBJ2-1, with 9 nucleotides matching TRBD1. Germline V gives CDR1 SGHTA, CDR2 FQGNSA. CDR3 length: 14 residues. After removal of 7 bases from V and 7 bases from J, the junction contained 8 bases not matched to a gene. The CDR3 DNA is TGTGCCAGCATTCCGGACAGGGGACGAAATGAGCAGTTCTTC. Protein sequence: CASIPDRGRNEQFF.

V is TRBV9 and J is TRBJ1-2; the D is unclear. The CDR3 runs to 12 residues. Germline values: CDR1 SGDLS, CDR2 YYNGEE. With 0 bases removed from V and 7 bases from J, the gap between germline ends came to 7 bases. DNA for the CDR3: TGTGCCAGCAGCGTAGACGAGGCTGGCTACACCTTC. Protein: CASSVDEAGYTF.

J is TRBJ1-1 and V is TRBV6-5; TRBD1 is a possible D gene (6 bases). The V gene's germline CDR1 is MNHEY and CDR2 SVGAGI. The CDR3 has 15 amino acids. With 2 bases removed from V and 7 bases from J, the gap between germline ends came to 17 bases. CDR3 protein: CASSYEDGIRGEAFF. CDR3 coding DNA: TGTGCCAGCAGTTACGAAGACGGGATCAGGGGTGAAGCTTTCTTT.

This chain's CDR3 is CASSGAGLFTDTQYF. Here the CDR3 DNA reads TGCGCCAGCAGTGGGGCAGGCCTTTTCACAGATACGCAGTATTTT. J is TRBJ2-3 and V is TRBV5-1; the D gene is possibly TRBD1 (5 bases). This CDR3 contains 15 residues. The V end was cut by 5 bases, the J end by 2 bases, with 15 bases between. Per the germline V gene, CDR1 is SGHRS and CDR2 is YFSETQ.

The chain recombines TRBV5-4 with TRBJ2-7; 7 bases align to TRBD2. This CDR3 comprises 15 residues. V shed 4 bases and J 2 bases; nucleotides not matched to a gene: 9. In germline, CDR1 is SGHNT, CDR2 YYREEE (reference sequence). Here the CDR3 DNA reads TGTGCCAGCAGCGTTGGTGGGGGGGGGACCTACGAGCAGTACTTC. Translation gives CASSVGGGGTYEQYF. The full variable domain, in which reference TRBV5-4 and TRBJ2-7 provide the parts outside the CDR3, is ETGVTQSPTHLIKTRGQQVTLRCSSQSGHNTVSWYQQALGQGPQFIFQYYREEENGRGNFPPRFSGLQFPNYSSELNVNALELDDSALYLCASSVGGGGTYEQYFGPGTRLTVT.

The chain couples TRBV7-2 to TRBJ1-6; TRBD1 matches at 12 bases. Per germline, CDR1 SGHTA and CDR2 FQGNSA. The CDR3 sequence is 15 residues long. The ends lost 4 bases at V and 10 bases at J; junction bases unmatched: 5. CDR3 in DNA: TGTGCCAGCAGCTACGGGACAGGGGGCGAATCACCCCTCCACTTT. Amino acid sequence: CASSYGTGGESPLHF. The full variable domain, rest sourced from reference TRBV7-2 and TRBJ1-6, is GAGVSQSPSNKVTEKGKDVELRCDPISGHTALYWYRQSLGQGLEFLIYFQGNSAPDKSGLPSDRFSAERTGGSVSTLTIQRTQQEDSAVYLCASSYGTGGESPLHFGNGTRLTVT.

The chain employs TRBV6-1 and TRBJ1-4; no clear D gene. CDR1 MNHNS and CDR2 SASEGT come from the germline V gene. This CDR3 is 14 amino acids long. V lost 2 bases and J 10 bases, leaving 14 bases between the germline ends. The CDR3 loop reads CASSESIPRAKLFF. In nucleotides, the CDR3 is TGTGCCAGCAGTGAAAGTATTCCTCGAGCAAAACTGTTTTTT.

J is TRBJ2-1 and V is TRBV7-9; possibly TRBD2 for D (6 bases). Germline loops: CDR1 SEHNR, CDR2 FQNEAQ (reference sequence). The V and J ends lost 5 bases and 7 bases respectively, with 12 bases between them. The CDR3 sequence is 13 residues long. The CDR3 nucleotides are TGTGCCAGCAGCCCCCGGGCGGGGAATGAGCAGTTCTTC. It codes for CASSPRAGNEQFF.

This chain joins TRBV19 and TRBJ2-1, with TRBD2 as a possible D gene (6 bases). V dropped 5 bases and J dropped 1 base, with 12 bases sitting between them. This CDR3 has 15 residues. Germline lookup yields CDR1 LNHDA and CDR2 SQIVND (reference sequence). CDR3 loop: CASSGGRGSYNEQFF. The CDR3 DNA reads TGTGCCAGTAGTGGGGGGAGAGGGTCCTACAATGAGCAGTTCTTC.

The V gene is TRBV19, the J gene TRBJ1-5; D is ambiguous. The germline CDR1 and CDR2 sequences are LNHDA and SQIVND (reference sequence). V lost 4 bases, J lost 5 bases, and 21 bases lay in between. The CDR3 loop spans 17 amino acids. CDR3 nucleotide sequence: TGTGCCAGTAGTAGGACTTTGTCGGGAGGTAAATATCAGCCCCAGCATTTT. It is translated as CASSRTLSGGKYQPQHF.

The chain has TRBV12-5 and TRBJ2-1, with D maybe TRBD1 (7 bases). Germline V gives CDR1 LGHNT, CDR2 FRNRAP. V shed 5 bases and J shed 5 bases, with 19 bases lying between them. The CDR3 has 16 amino acids. CDR3 DNA sequence: TGTGCTAGTGGTAAACGAGGAGGGGGCATTGACAATGAGCAGTTCTTC. Amino acids: CASGKRGGGIDNEQFF.

V usage is TRBV4-1 and J usage is TRBJ1-4, with D perhaps matching TRBD1 (6 bases). CDR3 length: 16 residues. V was shortened by 2 bases and J by 8 bases, with 18 bases between the two germline ends. CDR1 MGHRA and CDR2 YSYEKL come from the germline V gene. In DNA, the CDR3 is TGCGCCAGCAGCCAACAAAACAGGGCAGAAGGCGAAAAACTGTTTTTT. Translating gives CASSQQNRAEGEKLFF.

This chain joins TRBV9 and TRBJ2-1; 8 bases line up with TRBD2. From germline, CDR1 is SGDLS and CDR2 YYNGEE. The CDR3 is 16 amino acids. V was pared by 0 bases and J by 3 bases, with 5 bases of the junction left unmatched. The CDR3 nucleotides read TGTGCCAGCAGCGTAGATCGGGGGGGCCTCTACAATGAGCAGTTCTTC. Amino acids: CASSVDRGGLYNEQFF.

The J gene is TRBJ2-5, the V gene TRBV6-1; D is perhaps TRBD1 (6 bases). TRBJ2-7 matches the DNA end more closely, so the J call is doubtful. Germline CDR1 is MNHNS and CDR2 is SASEGT. The CDR3 has 15 amino acids. CDR3 loop: CASSEGQASLYEQYF. Written as DNA, the CDR3 is TGTGCCAGCAGTGAAGGACAGGCCTCCTTGTACGAGCAGTACTTC.

V is TRBV29-1 and J is TRBJ1-1, with 8 bases aligning to TRBD1. Germline loops: CDR1 SQVTM, CDR2 ANQGSEA. The CDR3 totals 15 residues. Trimming at V came to 6 bases and at J to 0 bases, leaving 9 bases not matched to a gene. CDR3 in DNA: TGCAGCGTCACAGGACAGGGCGGTGTGAACACTGAAGCTTTCTTT. This codes for CSVTGQGGVNTEAFF.

This chain uses TRBV29-1 with TRBJ2-1; 12 bases are a match to TRBD2. Trimming removed 5 bases from V and 8 bases from J; junction bases left unmatched: 13. The V gene's germline CDR1 is SQVTM and CDR2 ANQGSEA. This CDR3 has 16 amino acids. DNA for the CDR3: TGCAGCGTTTGGCTAGCGGGGGGGTCCCGTAAGGATGAGCAGTTCTTC. Translated: CSVWLAGGSRKDEQFF.

This chain connects TRBV7-2 to TRBJ1-1, with D perhaps matching TRBD1 (5 bases). Germline V CDR1 and CDR2: SGHTA, FQGNSA. Trimming shortened V by 4 bases and J by 6 bases, and 12 bases separated the two germline ends. The CDR3 sequence is 13 residues long. CDR3 sequence (DNA): TGTGCCAGCAGCTCAAATCGGGGGGCTGAAGCTTTCTTT. It encodes CASSSNRGAEAFF.

Details on this clone: At one end, the junction sequence differs from germline, possibly due to a read error. V gene TRBV7-7 combines with J gene TRBJ2-3; TRBD2 matches 7 bases. The CDR3 loop spans 16 amino acids. The germline V gene encodes CDR1 SSHAT and CDR2 FNYEAQ (reference sequence). CDR3: CASSSGLAEDTDTQYF. DNA of the CDR3: TGTGCTAGCAGCTCGGGCCTAGCGGAGGACACAGATACGCAGTATTTT.

The V gene is TRBV4-2, the J gene TRBJ2-7, with 7 positions matching TRBD1. Trimming at V came to 2 bases and at J to 2 bases, leaving 3 bases not matched to a gene. This CDR3 region has 14 residues. The germline CDR1 and CDR2 sequences are LGHNA and YNFKEQ. The CDR3 loop is CASSQKQGAYEQYF. CDR3 sequence (DNA): TGTGCCAGCAGCCAAAAGCAGGGGGCCTACGAGCAGTACTTC.

This chain connects TRBV28 to TRBJ1-3, with a tentative D call TRBD1 (5 bases). The CDR3 is made up of 14 amino acids. The germline CDR1 and CDR2 sequences are MDHEN and SYDVKM. Deletions cut 5 bases from V and 7 bases from J, with 15 bases between. The CDR3 protein is CASSIPRDSNTIYF. The CDR3 DNA sequence: TGTGCCAGCAGTATCCCACGGGACTCCAACACCATATATTTT.

The genes are TRBV29-1 and TRBJ1-2; 12 positions agree with TRBD1. After removal of 4 bases from V and 2 bases from J, the junction contained 2 bases not matched to a gene. The germline CDR1 and CDR2 sequences are SQVTM and ANQGSEA. The CDR3 has 14 residues. CDR3: CSVVGTGGNYGYTF. CDR3 nucleotides: TGCAGCGTTGTCGGGACAGGGGGCAACTATGGCTACACCTTC.

This chain uses TRBV5-1 with TRBJ1-2; 8 bases fit TRBD1. The CDR3 is made up of 14 amino acids. CDR1 SGHRS and CDR2 YFSETQ come from the germline V gene. V gave up 4 bases and J gave up 6 bases; unmatched junction bases: 8. The CDR3 DNA reads as TGCGCCAGCAGCATGGTGGGACAGGCCGATGGCTACACCTTC. Translated: CASSMVGQADGYTF. The variable domain in full, completed from reference TRBV5-1 and TRBJ1-2, reads KAGVTQTPRYLIKTRGQQVTLSCSPISGHRSVSWYQQTPGQGLQFLFEYFSETQRNKGNFPGRFSGRQFSNSRSEMNVSTLELGDSALYLCASSMVGQADGYTFGSGTRLTVV.

The rearrangement uses TRBV4-1 and TRBJ1-1; TRBD1 matches at 7 bases. Germline loops: CDR1 MGHRA, CDR2 YSYEKL. The CDR3 is 15 residues long. V shed 5 bases, J shed 3 bases, and the junction held 9 bases outside the gene matches. In nucleotides, the CDR3 is TGCGCCAGCAGCATAACAGGGGCTGCGGACACTGAAGCTTTCTTT. This gives the protein CASSITGAADTEAFF.

The rearrangement joins TRBV9 to TRBJ1-2, with D tentatively TRBD1 (5 bases). The germline gives CDR1 SGDLS, CDR2 YYNGEE. The CDR3 has 18 residues. V dropped 0 bases and J dropped 4 bases, with 22 bases sitting between them. CDR3 region: CASSVATGEDTRLYGYTF. The CDR3 DNA reads TGTGCCAGCAGCGTAGCTACGGGGGAGGACACTAGACTCTATGGCTACACCTTC.